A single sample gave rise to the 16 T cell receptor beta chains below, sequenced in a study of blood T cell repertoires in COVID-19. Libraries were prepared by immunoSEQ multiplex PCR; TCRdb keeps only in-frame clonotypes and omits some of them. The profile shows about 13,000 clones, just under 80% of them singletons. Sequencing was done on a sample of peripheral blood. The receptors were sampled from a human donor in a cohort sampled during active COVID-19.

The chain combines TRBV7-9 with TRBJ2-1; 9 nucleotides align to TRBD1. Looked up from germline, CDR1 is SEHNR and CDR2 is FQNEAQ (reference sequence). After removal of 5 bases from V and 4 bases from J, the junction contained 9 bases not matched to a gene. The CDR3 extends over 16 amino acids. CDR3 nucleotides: TGTGCCAGCAGCCCCTCAACAGGGGGCGATTACAATGAGCAGTTCTTC. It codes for CASSPSTGGDYNEQFF.

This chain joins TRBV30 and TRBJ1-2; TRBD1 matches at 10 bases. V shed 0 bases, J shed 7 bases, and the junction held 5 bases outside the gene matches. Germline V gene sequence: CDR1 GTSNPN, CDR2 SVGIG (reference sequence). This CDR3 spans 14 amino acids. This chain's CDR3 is CAWSVPTGGRGYTF. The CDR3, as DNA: TGTGCCTGGAGTGTCCCGACAGGGGGCCGTGGCTACACCTTC. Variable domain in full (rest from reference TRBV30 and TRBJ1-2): SQTIHQWPATLVQPVGSPLSLECTVEGTSNPNLYWYRQAAGRGLQLLFYSVGIGQISSEVPQNLSASRPQDRQFILSSKKLLLSDSGFYLCAWSVPTGGRGYTFGSGTRLTVV.

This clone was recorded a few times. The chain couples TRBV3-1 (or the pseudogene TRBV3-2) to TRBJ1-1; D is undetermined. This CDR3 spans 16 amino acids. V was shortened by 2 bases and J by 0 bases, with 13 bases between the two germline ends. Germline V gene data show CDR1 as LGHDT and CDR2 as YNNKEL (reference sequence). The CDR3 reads CASSQQTASMNTEAFF. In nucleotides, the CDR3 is TGTGCCAGCAGCCAACAAACAGCTAGCATGAACACTGAAGCTTTCTTT.

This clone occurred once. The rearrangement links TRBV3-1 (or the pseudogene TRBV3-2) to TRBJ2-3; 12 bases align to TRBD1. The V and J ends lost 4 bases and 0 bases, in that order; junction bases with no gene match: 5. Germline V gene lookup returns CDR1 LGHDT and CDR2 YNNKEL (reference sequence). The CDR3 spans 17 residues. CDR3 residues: CASSPGQGASSTDTQYF. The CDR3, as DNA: TGTGCCAGCAGCCCGGGACAGGGGGCTTCTAGCACAGATACGCAGTATTTT.

DNA for the CDR3: TGTGCCAGCTCACCCCCCCAGGGGACCAACACCGGGGAGCTGTTTTTT. This gives the protein CASSPPQGTNTGELFF. This sequence joins TRBV18 and TRBJ2-2; weak D call: TRBD1 (6 bases). Trimming pared 3 bases from V and 2 bases from J, leaving 13 bases between. The CDR3 runs to 16 residues. Germline values: CDR1 KGHSH, CDR2 LQKENI. Full variable domain (outside the CDR3, taken from reference TRBV18 and TRBJ2-2): NAGVMQNPRHLVRRRGQEARLRCSPMKGHSHVYWYRQLPEEGLKFMVYLQKENIIDESGMPKERFSAEFPKEGPSILRIQQVVRGDSAAYFCASSPPQGTNTGELFFGEGSRLTVL.

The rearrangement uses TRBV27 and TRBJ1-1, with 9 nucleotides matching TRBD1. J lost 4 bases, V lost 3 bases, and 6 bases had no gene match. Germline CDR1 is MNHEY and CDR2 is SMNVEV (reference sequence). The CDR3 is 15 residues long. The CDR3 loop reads CASSLYRGLGTEAFF. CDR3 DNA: TGTGCCAGCAGTTTGTACAGGGGGCTGGGCACTGAAGCTTTCTTT.

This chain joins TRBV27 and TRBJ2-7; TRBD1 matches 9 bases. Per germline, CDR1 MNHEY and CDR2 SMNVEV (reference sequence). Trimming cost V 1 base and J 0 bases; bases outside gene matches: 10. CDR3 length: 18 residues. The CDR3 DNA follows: TGTGCCAGCAGTTTATACTTTTCGTTGGGACAGGGCTCCTACGAGCAGTACTTC. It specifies CASSLYFSLGQGSYEQYF.

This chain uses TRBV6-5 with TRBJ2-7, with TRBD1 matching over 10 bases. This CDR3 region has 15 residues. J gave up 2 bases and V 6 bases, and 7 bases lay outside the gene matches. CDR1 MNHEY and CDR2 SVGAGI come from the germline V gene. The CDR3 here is CASSSLGTGAYEQYF. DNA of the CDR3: TGTGCCAGCAGCTCCCTCGGGACAGGGGCCTACGAGCAGTACTTC.

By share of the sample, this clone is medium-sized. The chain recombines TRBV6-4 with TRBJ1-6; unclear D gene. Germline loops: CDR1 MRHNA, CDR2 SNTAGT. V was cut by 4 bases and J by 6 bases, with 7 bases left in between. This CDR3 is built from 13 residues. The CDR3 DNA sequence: TGTGCCAGCAGTGTAGAAATTAATTCACCCCTCCACTTT. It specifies CASSVEINSPLHF.

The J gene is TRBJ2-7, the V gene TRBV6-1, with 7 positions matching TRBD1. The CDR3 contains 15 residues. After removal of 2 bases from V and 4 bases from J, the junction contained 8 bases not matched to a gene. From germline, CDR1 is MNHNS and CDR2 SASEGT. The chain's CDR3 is CASSEMGQLVYEQYF. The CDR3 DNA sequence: TGTGCCAGCAGTGAAATGGGACAGCTCGTATACGAGCAGTACTTC.

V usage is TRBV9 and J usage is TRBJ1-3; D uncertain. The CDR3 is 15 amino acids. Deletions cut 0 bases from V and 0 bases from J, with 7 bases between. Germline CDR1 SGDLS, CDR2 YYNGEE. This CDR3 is CASSVGGFSGNTIYF. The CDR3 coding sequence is TGTGCCAGCAGCGTAGGAGGGTTCTCTGGAAACACCATATATTTT.

CDR3 nucleotides: TGTGCCAGCAGTGGACCACGGGGTAGCTATAGCAATCAGCCCCAGCATTTT. It encodes CASSGPRGSYSNQPQHF. The rearrangement joins TRBV6-1 to TRBJ1-5; D uncertain. Germline-derived CDR1 and CDR2 are MNHNS and SASEGT. The CDR3 contains 17 residues. The ends were cut back, 4 bases at V and 0 bases at J, with 16 bases in the middle.

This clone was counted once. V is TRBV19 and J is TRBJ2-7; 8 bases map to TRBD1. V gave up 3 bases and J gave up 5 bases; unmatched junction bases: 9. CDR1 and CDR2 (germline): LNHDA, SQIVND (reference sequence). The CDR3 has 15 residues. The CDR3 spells CASSIPRQGPDEQYF. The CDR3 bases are TGTGCCAGTAGTATCCCCCGACAGGGGCCGGACGAGCAGTACTTC.

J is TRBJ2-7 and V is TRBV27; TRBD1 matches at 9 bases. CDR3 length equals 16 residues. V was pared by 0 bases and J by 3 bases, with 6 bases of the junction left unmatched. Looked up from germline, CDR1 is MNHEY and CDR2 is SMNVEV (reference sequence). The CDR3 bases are TGTGCCAGCAGTTTATCGGGACAGGGAGTAATCTACGAGCAGTACTTC. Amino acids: CASSLSGQGVIYEQYF.

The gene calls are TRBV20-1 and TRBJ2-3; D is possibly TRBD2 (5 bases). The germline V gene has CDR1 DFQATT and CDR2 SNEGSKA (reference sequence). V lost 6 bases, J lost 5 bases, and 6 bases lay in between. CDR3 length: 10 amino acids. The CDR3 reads CSARGDTQYF. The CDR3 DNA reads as TGCAGTGCACGGGGAGATACGCAGTATTTT.

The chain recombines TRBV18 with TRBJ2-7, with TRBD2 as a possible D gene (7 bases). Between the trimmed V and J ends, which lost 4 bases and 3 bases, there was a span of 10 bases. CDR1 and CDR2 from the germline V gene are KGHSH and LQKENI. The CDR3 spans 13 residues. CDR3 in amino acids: CASSQRDNYEQYF. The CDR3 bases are TGTGCCAGCTCACAGCGGGACAACTACGAGCAGTACTTC.